A single sample gave rise to the 10 T cell receptor beta chains below, sequenced in a study of PD-1 blockade in classical Hodgkin lymphoma. Sequencing used immunoSEQ multiplex PCR; TCRdb keeps in-frame clones, though not all of them. This table holds under 75,000 clones, about 88% found once. Brentuximab vedotin exposure varied among the patients, all of whom had relapsed after autologous stem cell transplantation. Material: peripheral blood mononuclear cells (PBMCs), obtained before the second cycle of nivolumab. Receptors were obtained from a human donor with classical Hodgkin lymphoma.

The chain employs TRBV13 and TRBJ1-1; D ambiguous. There are 13 residues in the CDR3. V lost 6 bases to trimming and J lost 4 bases, with 12 bases between them. Germline V gene lookup returns CDR1 PRHDT and CDR2 FYEKMQ (reference sequence). This CDR3 is CASSSPAGTEAFF. In nucleotides, the CDR3 is TGTGCCAGCAGTTCCCCAGCGGGCACTGAAGCTTTCTTT.

This chain uses TRBV5-1 with TRBJ2-1; the D gene could be TRBD1 or TRBD2 (5 bases each). V lost 3 bases, J lost 1 base, and 11 bases lay in between. CDR1 and CDR2 (germline): SGHRS, YFSETQ. This CDR3 contains 15 residues. DNA of the CDR3: TGCGCCAGCAGCTCTATGGGGGTGTCCTACAATGAGCAGTTCTTC. This encodes CASSSMGVSYNEQFF.

The V and J genes are TRBV5-1 and TRBJ1-2; tentatively, D is TRBD1 (6 bases). The CDR3 spans 15 residues. V gave up 6 bases and J gave up 5 bases, with 20 bases separating them. Germline V gene lookup returns CDR1 SGHRS and CDR2 YFSETQ. As DNA, the CDR3 is TGCGCCAGCACCCTAAACACTAGGGGGGGATATGGCTACACCTTC. This codes for CASTLNTRGGYGYTF.

The genes are TRBV7-9 and TRBJ2-5; D gene ambiguous. The germline CDR1 and CDR2 sequences are SEHNR and FQNEAQ (reference sequence). This CDR3 region has 14 residues. Trimming took 7 bases from V and 2 from J, leaving 14 bases between them. The CDR3 DNA reads TGTGCCAGCACCCCTAAGTCTGGGCAAGAGACCCAGTACTTC. This codes for CASTPKSGQETQYF. The entire variable domain, with the rest obtained from reference TRBV7-9 and TRBJ2-5, is as follows: DTGVSQNPRHKITKRGQNVTFRCDPISEHNRLYWYRQTLGQGPEFLTYFQNEAQLEKSRLLSDRFSAERPKGSFSTLEIQRTEQGDSAMYLCASTPKSGQETQYFGPGTRLLVL.

The rearrangement joins TRBV2 to TRBJ1-2; TRBD1 might be the D (6 bases). The CDR3 is 15 amino acids. Germline V gives CDR1 SNHLY, CDR2 FYNNEI. The V end was cut by 0 bases, the J end by 8 bases, with 16 bases between. In DNA, the CDR3 is TGTGCCAGCAGTGAAGCGCTTCTGGGGGCCCGAGGCTACACCTTC. Translating gives CASSEALLGARGYTF.

CDR3 loop: CASSERGGAGQPQHF. The CDR3, as DNA: TGTGCCAGCAGTGAACGGGGAGGCGCGGGGCAGCCCCAGCATTTT. The chain links TRBV6-1 to TRBJ1-5; no reliable D call. From germline, CDR1 is MNHNS and CDR2 SASEGT. The V end lost 2 bases, the J end lost 7 bases, and 15 bases lay between the germline ends. The CDR3 extends over 15 amino acids.

CDR3: CASSLATSGGIETQYF. CDR3 DNA: TGTGCCAGCAGTTTGGCGACTAGCGGGGGCATAGAGACCCAGTACTTC. This chain joins TRBV28 and TRBJ2-5; 12 bases are shared with TRBD2. After removal of 3 bases from V and 4 bases from J, the junction contained 6 bases not matched to a gene. The germline V gene encodes CDR1 MDHEN and CDR2 SYDVKM. The CDR3 is 16 residues long.

This clone showed up just once. This same CDR3 is encoded by further DNA sequences in the sample. The genes are TRBV5-1 and TRBJ1-3; possibly TRBD1 for D (5 bases). Germline assignment: CDR1 SGHRS and CDR2 YFSETQ. V lost 0 bases and J 1 base, leaving 8 bases between the germline ends. The CDR3 is 15 residues long. For the CDR3, the DNA is TGCGCCAGCAGCTTGGACGGGGCATCTGGAAACACCATATATTTT. It codes for CASSLDGASGNTIYF.

The table lists this clone with a few counts. J is TRBJ1-1 and V is TRBV7-9; the D is unclear. V lost 3 bases and J lost 4, with 3 bases in between. Germline values: CDR1 SEHNR, CDR2 FQNEAQ (reference sequence). The CDR3 has 11 amino acids. Here the CDR3 DNA reads TGTGCCAGCAGCTTGTCCACTGAAGCTTTCTTT. Amino acids: CASSLSTEAFF.

The CDR3 DNA sequence: TGTGCCAGCAGCTTAGAGGGACAGGGCAATCAGCCCCAGCATTTT. It translates to CASSLEGQGNQPQHF. The chain recombines TRBV7-9 with TRBJ1-5; 8 positions agree with TRBD1. Germline-derived CDR1 and CDR2 are SEHNR and FQNEAQ (reference sequence). V lost 1 base, J lost 2 bases, and 1 base stayed unmatched. The CDR3 length is 15 residues.